Listed below are T cell receptor beta chains from one sample, sequenced in a study of tumor-infiltrating lymphocytes in primary liver carcinoma. TCRdb recomputed calls from the multiplex PCR reads with MiXCR, one row per CDR3 protein. The sample lists nearly 200,000 distinct CDR3 sequences; about two thirds were seen once. Sequencing was carried out using peripheral blood. These receptors originate from an older woman with primary liver carcinoma and hepatitis B virus infection. CDR3s include the opening cysteine and the closing phenylalanine or tryptophan. Each record gives: clone size, D gene, V gene, J gene, CDR3 protein, CDR3 DNA. A D gene is named only where the DNA matches it firmly. Rows give clone size only sometimes, using once, few, many, or a class for an expanded clone.

few	TRBD1	TRBV12-3/TRBV12-4	TRBJ2-5	CASSSNRGQETQYF	TGTGCCAGCAGTTCAAACAGGGGCCAAGAGACCCAGTACTTC
NA	TRBD2	TRBV12-3/TRBV12-4	TRBJ2-3	CVSSSGTGGSSDTQYF	TGTGTCAGCAGCTCCGGGACTGGCGGGAGTTCTGATACGCAGTATTTT
NA	NA	TRBV11-2	TRBJ1-1	CASSPHQHEHLRFWGYEAFF	TGTGCCAGCAGCCCGCATCAGCACGAACACCTTCGCTTTTGGGGCTATGAGGCTTTCTTT
once	TRBD1	TRBV6-2/TRBV6-3	TRBJ1-1	CDSRGTGLGTEAFF	TGTGACAGCAGAGGGACAGGACTCGGCACTGAAGCTTTCTTT
NA	TRBD1	TRBV28	TRBJ2-7	CASSFLGGIWGRGHEQYF	TGTGCCAGCAGTTTCCTCGGGGGAATATGGGGCAGGGGGCACGAGCAGTACTTC
few	NA	TRBV11-1	TRBJ2-1	CASSPQRENEQFF	TGTGCCAGTAGCCCCCAACGGGAGAATGAGCAGTTCTTC
NA	NA	TRBV28	TRBJ1-5	CASSPRTSYQPQQF	TGTGCCAGCAGTCCGAGGACATCCTATCAGCCCCAGCAATTT
few	NA	TRBV5-1	TRBJ1-6	CASSLGGSRNSPLHF	TGCGCCAGCAGCTTGGGGGGCAGCAGAAATTCACCCCTCCACTTT
NA	NA	TRBV29-1	TRBJ2-7	CSVGTISACDQYF	TGCAGCGTTGGGACAATAAGCGCCTGCGACCAGTACTTC
NA	NA	TRBV6-1	TRBJ1-1	CASSVPGGLRDGAFF	TGTGCCAGCAGTGTCCCCGGGGGACTCCGTGATGGGGCTTTCTTT
NA	NA	TRBV5-1	TRBJ2-5	CASSARQRAGETQYF	TGCGCCAGCAGCGCTCGACAGAGGGCAGGCGAGACCCAGTACTTC
NA	NA	TRBV6-6	TRBJ2-1	CAISTSSGSSYNEQFF	TGTGCCATCAGTACCTCCAGCGGATCTTCCTACAATGAGCAGTTCTTC
once	NA	TRBV11-2	TRBJ1-4	CASSSQRSTNEKPFF	TGTGCCAGCAGTTCGCAGCGGTCAACTAATGAAAAACCGTTTTTT
NA	NA	TRBV11-2	TRBJ2-5	CASRSPDWAHQETQYF	TGTGCCAGCAGATCCCCGGACTGGGCCCACCAAGAGACCCAGTACTTC
many	TRBD1	TRBV10-3	TRBJ2-3	CAIRGTGSADTQYF	TGTGCCATCAGGGGGACAGGGAGTGCAGATACGCAGTATTTT
NA	TRBD1	TRBV5-4	TRBJ1-1	CASSHLGQPSMNTEAFF	TGTGCCAGCAGCCACCTGGGACAGCCCAGCATGAACACTGAAGCTTTCTTT
NA	NA	TRBV11-3	TRBJ2-2	CASSSGAGIGKTGELFF	TGTGCCAGCAGCTCAGGGGCCGGTATAGGGAAAACCGGGGAGCTGTTTTTT
NA	NA	TRBV5-4	TRBJ1-2	CASSLAARGTGYGYTF	TGTGCCAGTAGCTTGGCTGCACGCGGGACTGGATATGGCTACACCTTC